These T cell receptor beta chains were read from a single sample in a study of blood T cell repertoires in COVID-19. TCRdb keeps only in-frame clones here, not all; method: immunoSEQ multiplex PCR. The sample shows 250,000 to 300,000 clones, roughly 83% of them seen only once. Sequences were obtained from peripheral blood. These receptor sequences come from a man in his 60s who had recovered from COVID-19. Each CDR3 is given with its conserved first and last residue. A D gene is named only where the DNA matches it firmly. The size field is filled for only some rows; it gives once, few, many or a size class.

V gene	clone size	J gene	D gene	CDR3 length	CDR3 DNA	CDR3 protein
TRBV28	.	TRBJ1-2	.	13	TGTGCCAGCAGGAAGACAGGTACCTATGGCTACACCTTC	CASRKTGTYGYTF
TRBV7-2	.	TRBJ2-7	TRBD2	17	TGTGCCAGCAGCTTAACTCTGGGCGGACTAGCGGTCTACGAGCAGTACTTC	CASSLTLGGLAVYEQYF
TRBV6-5	.	TRBJ2-1	TRBD2	15	TGTGCCAGCAGGAGGGTCGGACTAGCGGGAGAGGAGCAGTTCTTC	CASRRVGLAGEEQFF
TRBV6-5	.	TRBJ1-1	TRBD1	13	TGTGCCAGCAGGCCGACAGGGGGAACTGAAGCTTTCTTT	CASRPTGGTEAFF
TRBV19	.	TRBJ1-2	TRBD1	14	TGTGCCAGTAGTATTAGGACAGGAGCTATCGGCTACACCTTC	CASSIRTGAIGYTF
TRBV7-9	.	TRBJ2-1	TRBD2	14	TGTGCCAGCAGCTTAGGAGGGACTATCCATGAGCAGTTCTTC	CASSLGGTIHEQFF
TRBV18	.	TRBJ2-2	.	16	TGTGCCAGCTCACCTCTCAGGGGCGCGAACACCGGGGAGCTGTTTTTT	CASSPLRGANTGELFF
TRBV5-8	.	TRBJ2-1	TRBD2	19	TGTGCCAGCAGCCGACAGGGACTAGCGGGAGTGAGCTCCTACAATGAGCAGTTCTTC	CASSRQGLAGVSSYNEQFF
TRBV27	once	TRBJ2-2	TRBD2	15	TGTGCCAGCAGTCGGACTAGCGGGCTGACCGGGGAGCTGTTTTTT	CASSRTSGLTGELFF
TRBV5-1	once	TRBJ2-5	TRBD1	14	TGCGCCAGCAGCTTCACAGGGGGCCAAGAGACCCAGTACTTC	CASSFTGGQETQYF
TRBV6-4	once	TRBJ2-1	.	16	TGTGCCAGCAGTACCTTTGCGGGACTCTCCTACAATGAGCAGTTCTTC	CASSTFAGLSYNEQFF
TRBV13	once	TRBJ2-3	TRBD2	17	TGTGCCAGCAGCGGGACTAGCGGGGGCACTGGGACAGATACGCAGTATTTT	CASSGTSGGTGTDTQYF
TRBV11-3	.	TRBJ2-7	TRBD2	14	TGTGCCAGCAGCTTCCGGGGGGACTCCTACGAGCAGTACTTC	CASSFRGDSYEQYF
TRBV12-5	.	TRBJ1-1	TRBD1	13	TGTGCTAGTGCGCGACAGGGTGTAGGGCGGACTTTCTTT	CASARQGVGRTFF
TRBV6-5	once	TRBJ2-7	.	12	TGTGCCAGCCTAGGTATTCCCTACGAGCAGTACTTC	CASLGIPYEQYF
TRBV29-1	.	TRBJ1-1	TRBD1	13	TGCAGCGTTGCAGAGGGGGCGGCCACTGAAGCTTTCTTT	CSVAEGAATEAFF
TRBV19	.	TRBJ2-6	.	15	TGTGCCAGTAGGGGCCCAGGGCGGGGGGCCAACGTCCTGACTTTC	CASRGPGRGANVLTF
TRBV27	.	TRBJ2-7	TRBD1	13	TGTGCCAGCAGTCCACAGGGGGTGTACGAGCAGTACTTC	CASSPQGVYEQYF
TRBV18	.	TRBJ1-1	.	14	TGTGCCAGCTCACCACCGCAGCGGGTCACTGAAGCTTTCTTT	CASSPPQRVTEAFF
TRBV6-7	.	TRBJ1-3	.	18	TGTGCCAGCACCGCCACGTTTAACAGGGCCAGCTCTGGAAACACCATATATTTT	CASTATFNRASSGNTIYF
TRBV9	.	TRBJ2-5	.	15	TGTGCCAGCAGCGGAGAGCCTTGGGGAGGGGGGACCCAGTACTTC	CASSGEPWGGGTQYF
TRBV7-3	.	TRBJ2-1	TRBD2	16	TGTGCCAGCAGCTACTCCGGGACTAGCGGGGGGGCAGAGCAGTTCTTC	CASSYSGTSGGAEQFF
TRBV19	.	TRBJ1-5	TRBD1	13	TGTGCCAGTAGAGGGCAGGGGGCTGAGCCCCAGCATTTT	CASRGQGAEPQHF
TRBV7-2	.	TRBJ1-1	.	15	TGTGCCAGCAGCTTGGGCGGGCAGATTAACACTGAAGCTTTCTTT	CASSLGGQINTEAFF
TRBV2	.	TRBJ1-3	.	15	TGTGCCAGCAGTGATGCGGGGGGTACTGGAAACACCATATATTTT	CASSDAGGTGNTIYF
TRBV19	.	TRBJ1-1	.	15	TGTGCCAGTACTGGGGGCGGGGGATTCGATCGTGAAGCTTTCTTT	CASTGGGGFDREAFF
TRBV18	.	TRBJ2-1	.	14	TGTGCCAGCTCACCGGGGGGAAGGGGCAATGAGCAGTTCTTC	CASSPGGRGNEQFF
TRBV5-6	.	TRBJ2-5	TRBD2	15	TGTGCCAGCAGCCGCTGGCGGGGGGTGATGGAGACCCAGTACTTC	CASSRWRGVMETQYF
TRBV6-1	once	TRBJ2-1	.	16	TGTGCCAGCAGTGAAGGGCAGGGCTTCTCCTACAATGAGCAGTTCTTC	CASSEGQGFSYNEQFF
TRBV11-2	.	TRBJ2-3	TRBD2	19	TGTGCCAGCAGCCCGCAACCCGGACTAGCGGGAGGGCGGGCAGATACGCAGTATTTT	CASSPQPGLAGGRADTQYF
TRBV5-6	.	TRBJ2-1	.	15	TGTGCCAGCAGCTTGCGAGGGCAGGCCTACAATGAGCAGTTCTTC	CASSLRGQAYNEQFF
TRBV5-1	.	TRBJ2-3	TRBD2	17	TGCGCCAGCAGCTCTGGGACTAGCCACGGCGTCGCAGATACGCAGTATTTT	CASSSGTSHGVADTQYF
TRBV10-1	.	TRBJ2-3	TRBD2	17	TGCGCCAGCAGTGAAGGGACTAGCGGTCTGAGCACAGATACGCAGTATTTT	CASSEGTSGLSTDTQYF
TRBV7-9	.	TRBJ2-3	TRBD1	16	TGTGCCAGCAGCTTAGGGGACAGGGTCCGCACAGATACGCAGTATTTT	CASSLGDRVRTDTQYF
TRBV6-5	.	TRBJ2-7	TRBD1	15	TGTGCCAGCAGATCCCTGGGGGGACAGGGATACGAGCAGTACTTC	CASRSLGGQGYEQYF
TRBV3-1/TRBV3-2	.	TRBJ2-3	.	15	TGTGCCAGCAGCTCAAATCGCCAGGCCACAGATACGCAGTATTTT	CASSSNRQATDTQYF
TRBV6-5	.	TRBJ1-4	.	15	TGTGCCAGCAGTTACAAGCGGGTCTCGTTGGAAAAACTGTTTTTT	CASSYKRVSLEKLFF
TRBV7-2	once	TRBJ2-1	.	14	TGTGCCAGCAGCTTACTCCGCGCCTACAATGAGCAGTTCTTC	CASSLLRAYNEQFF
TRBV19	.	TRBJ2-5	.	13	TGTGCCAGTAGTATTGAGGGACTCCGGGCCCAGTACTTC	CASSIEGLRAQYF
TRBV5-1	.	TRBJ2-7	.	12	TGTGCCAGCAGCTCACAGGGCTACGAGCAGTACTTC	CASSSQGYEQYF
TRBV7-6	.	TRBJ1-3	.	14	TGTGCCAGCAGCCGAACAGGGCTCGGAAACACCATATATTTT	CASSRTGLGNTIYF
TRBV2	few	TRBJ1-1	TRBD1	15	TGTGCCAGCAGTACACAGGGACAGGGTTTGGGCGAAGCTTTCTTT	CASSTQGQGLGEAFF
TRBV24-1	.	TRBJ1-2	TRBD1	16	TGTGCCACCAGTGATGGATCAGGGGGCGACATCTATGGCTACACCTTC	CATSDGSGGDIYGYTF
TRBV7-3	.	TRBJ1-2	TRBD1	17	TGTGCCAGCAGCTTACAGAGACAGGGGGTTTGTAACTATGGCTACACCTTC	CASSLQRQGVCNYGYTF
TRBV3-1/TRBV3-2	.	TRBJ2-2	.	16	TGTGCCAGCAGCCAAGATTGGGGGGCGAACACCGGGGAGCTGTTTTTT	CASSQDWGANTGELFF
TRBV7-2	.	TRBJ2-1	.	15	TGTGCCAGCAGCCTATCGGTCGTGAAAACTAAGGAGCAGTTCTTC	CASSLSVVKTKEQFF
TRBV6-5	few	TRBJ1-5	.	13	TGTGCCAGCAAGGGGCAGTACAATCAGCCCCAGCATTTT	CASKGQYNQPQHF
TRBV27	.	TRBJ1-5	.	14	TGTGCCAGCAGTTTCGAGAGGGTTTCCCAGCCCCAGCATTTT	CASSFERVSQPQHF
TRBV3-1/TRBV3-2	.	TRBJ2-2	.	13	TGTGCCAGCAGCCAAGATATTATCGGGGAGCTGTTTTTT	CASSQDIIGELFF
TRBV5-1	.	TRBJ1-6	TRBD1	14	TGCGCCAGCAGCCGGGGACAGGTTAATTCACCCCTCCACTTT	CASSRGQVNSPLHF
TRBV10-3	.	TRBJ1-2	.	12	TGTGCCATCAGTGTCGGTGGCTATGGCTACACCTTC	CAISVGGYGYTF
TRBV6-5	.	TRBJ2-5	.	14	TGTGCCAGCAGCGACCGAAACAGGGAAGAGACCCAGTACTTC	CASSDRNREETQYF
TRBV5-1	.	TRBJ2-1	.	15	TGCGCCAGCAGCCTGGAGGTAGCTAGCGTGAATGAGCAGTTCTTC	CASSLEVASVNEQFF
TRBV4-1	.	TRBJ1-4	.	16	TGCGCCAGCAGCCAAGGGTTAGTGGGGGCGGGTGAAAAACTGTTTTTT	CASSQGLVGAGEKLFF
TRBV6-5	.	TRBJ1-2	.	14	TGTGCCAGCAGTTACTCGACTGGGAACTATGGCTACACCTTC	CASSYSTGNYGYTF
TRBV5-6	once	TRBJ1-1	.	14	TGTGCCAGCAGCTTTGCACATGATGCAGGTGAAGCTTTCTTT	CASSFAHDAGEAFF
TRBV6-2/TRBV6-3	.	TRBJ2-7	TRBD1	15	TGTGCCAGCAGTCGCGGGACAGGGCGTCACTACGAGCAGTACTTC	CASSRGTGRHYEQYF
TRBV2	.	TRBJ2-3	TRBD2	16	TGTGCCAGCAGGGGGAATAGCGGGGGGAGCACAGATACGCAGTATTTT	CASRGNSGGSTDTQYF
TRBV14	.	TRBJ1-1	.	13	TGTGCCAGCAGCCAGGGCATGAACACTGAAGCTTTCTTT	CASSQGMNTEAFF